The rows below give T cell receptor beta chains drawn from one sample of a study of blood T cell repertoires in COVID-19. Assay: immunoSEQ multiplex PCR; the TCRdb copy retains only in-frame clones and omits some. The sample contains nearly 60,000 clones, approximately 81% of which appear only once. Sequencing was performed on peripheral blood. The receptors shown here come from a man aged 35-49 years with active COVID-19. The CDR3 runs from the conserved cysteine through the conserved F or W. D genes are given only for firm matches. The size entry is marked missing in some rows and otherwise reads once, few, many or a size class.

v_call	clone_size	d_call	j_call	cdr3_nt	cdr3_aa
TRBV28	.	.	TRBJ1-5	TGTGCCAGCAGCCGGCCGGACTATCAGCCCCAGCATTTT	CASSRPDYQPQHF
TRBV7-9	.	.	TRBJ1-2	TGTGCCAGCAGCTTACGGGCCTCGGGAGGAGACTATGGCTACACCTTC	CASSLRASGGDYGYTF
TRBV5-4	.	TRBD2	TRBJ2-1	TGTGCCAGCAGCCCCGGTATAGCGGGAGGCCATGAGCAGTTCTTC	CASSPGIAGGHEQFF
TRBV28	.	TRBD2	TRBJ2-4	TGTGCCAGCAAGGGTAGGGAGGGTTCGGGGCCCAAAAACATTCAGTACTTC	CASKGREGSGPKNIQYF
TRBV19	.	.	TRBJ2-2	TGTGCCAGTAGTACCAGCGGCACCGGGGAGCTGTTTTTT	CASSTSGTGELFF
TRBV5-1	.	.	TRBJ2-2	TGCGCCAGCAGCTTGGAGCCCGGGGAGCTGTTTTTT	CASSLEPGELFF
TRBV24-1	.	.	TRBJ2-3	TGTGCCACCAGCGGGGCGGGAAGTGCGGATACGCAGTATTTT	CATSGAGSADTQYF
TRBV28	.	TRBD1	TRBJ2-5	TGTGCCAGCAGTTCCCCCGGGACAGGGGGCTCCTGGGAGACCCAGTACTTC	CASSSPGTGGSWETQYF
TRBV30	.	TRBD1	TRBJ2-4	TGTGCCTGGAGTGCCCTACAGGGACAGGGGATTCGGGACATTCAGTACTTC	CAWSALQGQGIRDIQYF
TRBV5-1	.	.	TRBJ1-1	TGCGCCAGCAGCTTTCGGGGGGTTGTTACTGAAGCTTTCTTT	CASSFRGVVTEAFF
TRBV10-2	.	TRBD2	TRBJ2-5	TGCGCCAGCAGGGCAGGACTAGCATTCGAGACCCAGTACTTC	CASRAGLAFETQYF
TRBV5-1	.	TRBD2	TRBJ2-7	TGCGCCAGCACTCCTCTAGCGGGAGCCCCCTACGAGCAGTACTTC	CASTPLAGAPYEQYF
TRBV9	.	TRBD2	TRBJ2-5	TGTGCCAGCAGCGGGGGACTAGACCAAGAGACCCAGTACTTC	CASSGGLDQETQYF
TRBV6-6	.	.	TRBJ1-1	TGTGCCAGCAGCCCCAGGCCTCCTCTGAACACTGAAGCTTTCTTT	CASSPRPPLNTEAFF
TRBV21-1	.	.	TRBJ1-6	TGTGCCAGCAGCAAAGTTAACCCGACAGGGCAGAATTCACCCCTCCACTTT	CASSKVNPTGQNSPLHF
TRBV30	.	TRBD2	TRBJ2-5	TGTGCCTGGAGTGTACTAAGCGGGAGGCCACAAGAGACCCAGTACTTC	CAWSVLSGRPQETQYF
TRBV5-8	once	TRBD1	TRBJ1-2	TGTGCCAGCACCCCCGGGGGGACAGGGAGTTTGATTGGCTACACCTTC	CASTPGGTGSLIGYTF